The 11 T cell receptor beta chains below come from one sample, sequenced in a study of T cell repertoires in cytomegalovirus infection. TCRdb analysed the reads with MiXCR anew, one entry per CDR3 protein. The repertoire holds a few hundred thousand distinct CDR3 sequences, with around a sixth as singletons. Sequences were obtained from PBMCs. The receptors originated from a human donor in good health (CMV status not recorded). Some clones in this sample may be carry-over from other donors' samples.

The rearrangement uses TRBV10-3 and TRBJ1-2; D may be TRBD1 (6 bases). With 10 bases removed from V and 1 base from J, the gap between germline ends came to 10 bases. The CDR3 runs 12 residues. Germline V gene sequence: CDR1 ENHRY, CDR2 SYGVKD. CDR3 DNA sequence: TGTGCCACCTTACAGGGTAACTATGGCTACACCTTC. Translating gives CATLQGNYGYTF.

Many counts were recorded for this clonotype. The chain links TRBV7-8 to TRBJ1-2; D gene unclear. Germline values: CDR1 SGHVS, CDR2 FQNEAQ. This CDR3 is 13 amino acids long. Between the trimmed V and J ends, which lost 1 base and 4 bases, there was a span of 7 bases. The CDR3 is CASSLDGSYGYTF. CDR3 nucleotide sequence: TGTGCCAGCAGCTTAGACGGGAGCTATGGCTACACCTTC.

V usage is TRBV5-8 and J usage is TRBJ2-3, with no clear D. This CDR3 spans 13 amino acids. Germline V gene lookup returns CDR1 SGHTS and CDR2 YDEGEE. The ends were cut back, 2 bases at V and 6 bases at J, with 10 bases in the middle. CDR3: CASSFHISDTQYF. The CDR3 region has the DNA TGTGCCAGCAGCTTTCACATTTCCGATACGCAGTATTTT.

With regard to this clonotype: At one end the junction does not follow the germline gene, possibly because of a read error. This chain connects TRBV7-4 to TRBJ2-1, with 7 bases matching TRBD1. Germline loops: CDR1 SGHVT, CDR2 SQSDAQ. The CDR3 consists of 18 residues. The CDR3 loop reads CASSSVGLSGGPYNEQLF. CDR3 coding DNA: TGTGCCAGCAGCTCAGTGGGGTTATCAGGGGGACCCTACAATGAGCAGCTCTTC.

This clonotype appeared many times. The chain recombines TRBV7-6 with TRBJ2-1; 7 bases align to TRBD1. The CDR3 loop spans 15 amino acids. J lost 10 bases, V lost 6 bases, and 15 bases had no gene match. Germline lookup yields CDR1 SGHVS and CDR2 FNYEAQ. Written as DNA, the CDR3 is TGTGCCAGCAGGCCAGGGGGACCAGCAGGGGGAGAGCAGTTCTTC. Translating it yields CASRPGGPAGGEQFF.

As to this clonotype: This may stem from a read error, because a much larger clone lies one nucleotide away. This chain connects TRBV12-3 or TRBV12-4 to TRBJ1-5, with D perhaps TRBD1 (6 bases). This CDR3 region has 13 residues. V lost 5 bases to trimming and J lost 11 bases, with 16 bases between them. As DNA, the CDR3 is TGTGCCAGCAGTCGGGATGTCGGACAGTCCCAGCATTTT. It codes for CASSRDVGQSQHF.

The chain uses TRBV7-9 and TRBJ1-2; D is unresolved. The V end lost 3 bases, the J end lost 1 base, and 6 bases lay between the germline ends. CDR3 length equals 13 residues. Germline loops: CDR1 SEHNR, CDR2 FQNEAQ (reference sequence). The chain's CDR3 is CASSFQSNYGYTF. The CDR3 DNA is TGTGCCAGCAGCTTTCAGAGTAACTATGGCTACACCTTC.

This clonotype was seen repeatedly, ten times or more. The J gene is TRBJ2-4, the V gene TRBV20-1; D ambiguous. The CDR3 loop spans 13 amino acids. V lost 1 base and J 2 bases, leaving 6 bases between the germline ends. Germline V gene sequence: CDR1 DFQATT, CDR2 SNEGSKA (reference sequence). DNA of the CDR3: TGCAGTGCTAGAGGGGTTACCAAAAACATTCAGTACTTC. Translating gives CSARGVTKNIQYF.

The chain is built from TRBV7-6 and TRBJ1-1, with 9 bases lining up with TRBD1. With 1 base clipped from V and 1 base from J, the junction kept 1 base outside the gene matches. Per germline, CDR1 SGHVS and CDR2 FNYEAQ. The CDR3 consists of 15 residues. The DNA of the CDR3 is TGTGCCAGCAGCTTAGGGGACAGGGCGAACACTGAAGCTTTCTTT. Translating gives CASSLGDRANTEAFF.

At least ten counts were recorded for this clonotype. This chain links TRBV7-2 with TRBJ2-5; TRBD2 aligns across 16 bases. The length of the CDR3 is 17 residues. Losses at the gene ends were 5 bases for V and 5 bases for J; bases not matched to a gene: 8. The germline CDR1 and CDR2 sequences are SGHTA and FQGNSA. As DNA, the CDR3 is TGTGCCAGCAGCCCTGGGACTAGCGGGGGGGCCGTTGAGACCCAGTACTTC. This encodes CASSPGTSGGAVETQYF.

This sequence joins TRBV28 and TRBJ1-1; D unclear. The CDR3 is 12 amino acids. With 6 bases removed from V and 0 bases from J, the gap between germline ends came to 5 bases. Germline assignment: CDR1 MDHEN and CDR2 SYDVKM. The CDR3 reads CASRNMNTEAFF. CDR3 sequence (DNA): TGTGCCAGCAGGAACATGAACACTGAAGCTTTCTTT.